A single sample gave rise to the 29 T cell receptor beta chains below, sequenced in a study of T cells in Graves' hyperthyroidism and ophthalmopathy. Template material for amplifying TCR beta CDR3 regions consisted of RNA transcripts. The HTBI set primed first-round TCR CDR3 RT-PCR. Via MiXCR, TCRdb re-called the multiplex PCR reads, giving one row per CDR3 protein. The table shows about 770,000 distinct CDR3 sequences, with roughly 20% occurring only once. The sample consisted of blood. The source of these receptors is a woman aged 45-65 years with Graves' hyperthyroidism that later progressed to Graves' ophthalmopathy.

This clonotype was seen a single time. CDR3 DNA sequence: TGTGCTAGTGGTCCGAGGGACAGGGTTCTGGATGAGCAGTTCTTC. Amino acids: CASGPRDRVLDEQFF. The genes are TRBV12-5 and TRBJ2-1, with 9 bases that match TRBD1. V trimming: 5 bases; J trimming: 8 bases; junction bases outside the gene matches: 10. This CDR3 is 15 amino acids long. CDR1 is LGHNT, CDR2 FRNRAP, per germline.

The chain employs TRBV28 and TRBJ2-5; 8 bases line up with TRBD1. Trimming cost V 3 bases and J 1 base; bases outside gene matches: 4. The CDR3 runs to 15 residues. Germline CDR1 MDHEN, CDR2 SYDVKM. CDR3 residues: CASSFTGGIQETQYF. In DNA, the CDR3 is TGTGCCAGCAGTTTTACAGGGGGTATCCAAGAGACCCAGTACTTC.

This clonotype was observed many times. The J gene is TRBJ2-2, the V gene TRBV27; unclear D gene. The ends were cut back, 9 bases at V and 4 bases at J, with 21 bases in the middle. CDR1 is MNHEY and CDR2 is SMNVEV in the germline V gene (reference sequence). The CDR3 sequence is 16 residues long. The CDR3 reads CASNPRNGWSTGELFF. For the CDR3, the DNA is TGTGCCAGTAACCCCCGTAACGGGTGGTCCACCGGGGAGCTGTTTTTT.

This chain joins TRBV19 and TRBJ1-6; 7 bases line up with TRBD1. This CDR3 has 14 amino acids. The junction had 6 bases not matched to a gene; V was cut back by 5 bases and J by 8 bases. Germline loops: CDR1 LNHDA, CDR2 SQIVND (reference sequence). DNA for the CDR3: TGTGCCAGTAGTTCAAGACAGGGCGATTCACCCCTCCACTTT. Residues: CASSSRQGDSPLHF.

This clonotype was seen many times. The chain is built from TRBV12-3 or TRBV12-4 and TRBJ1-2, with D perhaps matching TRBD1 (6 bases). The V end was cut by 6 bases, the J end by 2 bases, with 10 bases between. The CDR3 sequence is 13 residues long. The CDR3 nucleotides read TGTGCCAGCAGATCAGGGGACAACTATGGCTACACCTTC. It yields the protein CASRSGDNYGYTF.

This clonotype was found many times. The CDR3 here is CASSRGTVNTEAFF. The CDR3 nucleotides are TGTGCCAGCAGCCGCGGGACAGTGAACACTGAAGCTTTCTTT. The chain couples TRBV3-1 to TRBJ1-1; TRBD1 matches 7 bases. The V gene end was trimmed by 4 bases and the J gene end by 0 bases; junction bases not matched to a gene: 2. The CDR3 is 14 residues long. The germline V gene has CDR1 LGHDT and CDR2 YNNKEL (reference sequence).

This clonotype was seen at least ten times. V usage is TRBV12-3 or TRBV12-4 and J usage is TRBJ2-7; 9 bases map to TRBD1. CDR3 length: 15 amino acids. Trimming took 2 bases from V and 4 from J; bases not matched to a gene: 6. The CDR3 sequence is CASSLQYRGLYEQYF. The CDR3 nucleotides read TGTGCCAGCAGTTTACAGTACAGGGGGCTGTACGAGCAGTACTTC.

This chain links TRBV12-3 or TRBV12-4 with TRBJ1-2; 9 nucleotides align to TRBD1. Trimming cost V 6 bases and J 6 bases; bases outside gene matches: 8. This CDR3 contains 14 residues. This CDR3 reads CASSQTGGLDGYTF. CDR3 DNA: TGTGCCAGCAGCCAGACAGGGGGTCTTGATGGCTACACCTTC.

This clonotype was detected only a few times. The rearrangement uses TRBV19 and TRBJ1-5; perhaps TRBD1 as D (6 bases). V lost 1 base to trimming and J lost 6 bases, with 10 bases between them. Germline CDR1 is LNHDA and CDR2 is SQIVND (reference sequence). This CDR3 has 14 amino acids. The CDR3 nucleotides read TGTGCCAGTAGTATAGCCCGGGACACTCAGCCCCAGCATTTT. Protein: CASSIARDTQPQHF.

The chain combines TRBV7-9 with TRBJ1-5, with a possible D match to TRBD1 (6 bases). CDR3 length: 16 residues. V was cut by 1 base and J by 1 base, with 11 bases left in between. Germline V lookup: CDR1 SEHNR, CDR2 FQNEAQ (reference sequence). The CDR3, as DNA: TGTGCCAGCAGCTTAGGGGGGGGGCAGAGCAATCAGCCCCAGCATTTT. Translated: CASSLGGGQSNQPQHF.

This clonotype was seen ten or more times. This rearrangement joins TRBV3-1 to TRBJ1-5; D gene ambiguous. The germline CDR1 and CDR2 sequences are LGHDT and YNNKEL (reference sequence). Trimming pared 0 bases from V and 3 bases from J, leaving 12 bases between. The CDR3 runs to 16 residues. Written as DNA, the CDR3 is TGTGCCAGCAGCCAAGATTTAGGGCCGATCAATCAGCCCCAGCATTTT. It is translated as CASSQDLGPINQPQHF.

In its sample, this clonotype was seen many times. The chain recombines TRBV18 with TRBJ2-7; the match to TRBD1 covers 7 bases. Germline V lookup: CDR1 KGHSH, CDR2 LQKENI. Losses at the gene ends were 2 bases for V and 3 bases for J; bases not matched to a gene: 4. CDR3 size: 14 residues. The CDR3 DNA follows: TGTGCCAGCTCACCAGGAGACAGGGTCTACGAGCAGTACTTC. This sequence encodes CASSPGDRVYEQYF.

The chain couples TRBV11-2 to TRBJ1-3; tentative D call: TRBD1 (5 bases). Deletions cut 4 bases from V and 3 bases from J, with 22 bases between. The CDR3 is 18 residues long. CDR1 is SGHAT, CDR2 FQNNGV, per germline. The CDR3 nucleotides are TGTGCCAGCAGCTCCTATCCGGTGACAGAGTCGGGTGGAAACACCATATATTTT. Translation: CASSSYPVTESGGNTIYF.

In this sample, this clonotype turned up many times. Here the CDR3 reads CASSQDMTDYGYTF. The CDR3 DNA is TGTGCCAGCAGCCAAGATATGACAGACTATGGCTACACCTTC. This chain links TRBV3-1 with TRBJ1-2, with D possibly TRBD1 on 5 matching bases. The CDR3 has 14 amino acids. Germline V lookup: CDR1 LGHDT, CDR2 YNNKEL (reference sequence). V was pared by 0 bases and J by 3 bases, with 8 bases between. Combining the CDR3 with reference TRBV3-1 and TRBJ1-2 gives the whole variable domain DTAVSQTPKYLVTQMGNDKSIKCEQNLGHDTMYWYKQDSKKFLKIMFSYNNKELIINETVPNRFSPKSPDKAHLNLHINSLELGDSAVYFCASSQDMTDYGYTFGSGTRLTVV.

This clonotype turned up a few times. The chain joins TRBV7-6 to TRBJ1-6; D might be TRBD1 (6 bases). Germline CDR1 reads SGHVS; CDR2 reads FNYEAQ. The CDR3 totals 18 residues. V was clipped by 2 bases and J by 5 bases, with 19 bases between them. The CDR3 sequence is CASSLLTPRDIHNSPLHF. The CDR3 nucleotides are TGTGCCAGCAGCTTACTGACCCCTAGGGACATACATAATTCACCCCTCCACTTT.

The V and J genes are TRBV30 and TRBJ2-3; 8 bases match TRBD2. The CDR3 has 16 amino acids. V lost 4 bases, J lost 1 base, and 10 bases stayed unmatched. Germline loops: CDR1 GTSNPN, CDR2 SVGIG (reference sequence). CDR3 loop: CAWNLSGGRRTDTQYF. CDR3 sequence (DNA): TGTGCCTGGAACCTATCGGGGGGGCGTCGCACAGATACGCAGTATTTT.

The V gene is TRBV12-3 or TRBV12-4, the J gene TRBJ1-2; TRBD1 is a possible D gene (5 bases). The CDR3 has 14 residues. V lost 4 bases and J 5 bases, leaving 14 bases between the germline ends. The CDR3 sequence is CASSYSGPYYGYTF. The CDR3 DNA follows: TGTGCCAGCAGTTATTCAGGGCCATATTATGGCTACACCTTC.

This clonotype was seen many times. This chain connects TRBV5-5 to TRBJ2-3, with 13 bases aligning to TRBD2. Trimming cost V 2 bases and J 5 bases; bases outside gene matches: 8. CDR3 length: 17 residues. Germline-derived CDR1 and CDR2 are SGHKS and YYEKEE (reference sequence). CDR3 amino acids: CASSFRSGLAGRDTQYF. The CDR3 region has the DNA TGTGCCAGCAGCTTTCGTTCGGGACTAGCGGGAAGAGATACGCAGTATTTT.

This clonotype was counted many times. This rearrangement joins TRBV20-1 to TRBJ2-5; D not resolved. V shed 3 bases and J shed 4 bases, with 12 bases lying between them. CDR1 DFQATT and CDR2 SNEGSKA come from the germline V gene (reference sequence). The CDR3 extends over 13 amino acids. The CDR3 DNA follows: TGCAGTGCTAGGTGGGGTAACCGAGAGACCCAGTACTTC. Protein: CSARWGNRETQYF.

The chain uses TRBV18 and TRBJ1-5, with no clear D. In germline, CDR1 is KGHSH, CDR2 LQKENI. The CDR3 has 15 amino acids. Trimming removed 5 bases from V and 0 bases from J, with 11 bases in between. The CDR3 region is CASSAGRYSNQPQHF. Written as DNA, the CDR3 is TGTGCCAGCTCAGCCGGACGGTATAGCAATCAGCCCCAGCATTTT. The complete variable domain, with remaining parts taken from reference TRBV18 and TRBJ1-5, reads NAGVMQNPRHLVRRRGQEARLRCSPMKGHSHVYWYRQLPEEGLKFMVYLQKENIIDESGMPKERFSAEFPKEGPSILRIQQVVRGDSAAYFCASSAGRYSNQPQHFGDGTRLSIL.

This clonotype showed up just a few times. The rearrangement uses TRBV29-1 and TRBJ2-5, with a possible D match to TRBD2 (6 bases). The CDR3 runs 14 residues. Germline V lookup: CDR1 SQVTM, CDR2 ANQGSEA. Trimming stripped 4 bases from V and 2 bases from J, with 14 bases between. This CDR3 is CSVVRGARQETQYF. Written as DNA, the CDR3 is TGCAGCGTTGTTCGCGGGGCTAGACAAGAGACCCAGTACTTC.

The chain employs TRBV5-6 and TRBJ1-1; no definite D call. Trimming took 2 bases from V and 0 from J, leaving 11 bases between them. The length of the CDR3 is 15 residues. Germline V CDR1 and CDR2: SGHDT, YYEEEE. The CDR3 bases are TGTGCCAGCAGCTTATTAGGTGAGATGAACACTGAAGCTTTCTTT. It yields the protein CASSLLGEMNTEAFF.

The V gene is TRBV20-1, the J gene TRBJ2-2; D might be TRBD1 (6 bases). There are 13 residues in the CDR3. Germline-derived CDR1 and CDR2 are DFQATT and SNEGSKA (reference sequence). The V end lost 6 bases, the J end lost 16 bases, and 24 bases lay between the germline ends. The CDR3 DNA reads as TGCAGTGCGGAACAGGGTGGGTTAGGGGACCCGTTTTTT. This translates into CSAEQGGLGDPFF.

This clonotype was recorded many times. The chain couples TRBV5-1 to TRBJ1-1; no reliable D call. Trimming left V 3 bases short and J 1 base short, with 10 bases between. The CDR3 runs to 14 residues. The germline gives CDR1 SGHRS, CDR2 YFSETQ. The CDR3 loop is CASSSEAGNTEAFF. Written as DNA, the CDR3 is TGCGCCAGCAGCTCCGAAGCGGGGAACACTGAAGCTTTCTTT.

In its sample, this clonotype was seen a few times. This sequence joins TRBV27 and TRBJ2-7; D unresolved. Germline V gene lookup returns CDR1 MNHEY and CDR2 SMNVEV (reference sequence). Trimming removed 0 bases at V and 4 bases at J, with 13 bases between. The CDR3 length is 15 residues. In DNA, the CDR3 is TGTGCCAGCAGTTTATCGCCGGATTCTGGGTACGAGCAGTACTTC. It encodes CASSLSPDSGYEQYF.

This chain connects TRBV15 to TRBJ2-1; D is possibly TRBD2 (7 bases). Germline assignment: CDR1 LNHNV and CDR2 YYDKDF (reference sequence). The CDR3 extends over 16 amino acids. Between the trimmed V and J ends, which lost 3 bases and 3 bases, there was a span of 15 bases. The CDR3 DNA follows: TGTGCCACCAGCAGGGGGTTAGGGGGGGTCTACAATGAGCAGTTCTTC. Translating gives CATSRGLGGVYNEQFF.

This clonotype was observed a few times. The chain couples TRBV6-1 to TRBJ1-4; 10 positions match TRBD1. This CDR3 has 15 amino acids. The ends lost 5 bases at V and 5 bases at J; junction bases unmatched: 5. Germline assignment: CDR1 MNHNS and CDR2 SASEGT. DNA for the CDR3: TGTGCCAGCAGTCGACAGGGGGCGCGAAATGAAAAACTGTTTTTT. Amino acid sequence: CASSRQGARNEKLFF.

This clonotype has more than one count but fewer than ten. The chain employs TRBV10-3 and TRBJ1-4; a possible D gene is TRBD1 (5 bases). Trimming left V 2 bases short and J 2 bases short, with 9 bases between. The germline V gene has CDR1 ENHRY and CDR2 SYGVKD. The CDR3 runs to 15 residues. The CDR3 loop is CAISEAGRTNEKLFF. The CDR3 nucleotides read TGTGCCATCAGTGAGGCAGGGCGGACTAATGAAAAACTGTTTTTT.

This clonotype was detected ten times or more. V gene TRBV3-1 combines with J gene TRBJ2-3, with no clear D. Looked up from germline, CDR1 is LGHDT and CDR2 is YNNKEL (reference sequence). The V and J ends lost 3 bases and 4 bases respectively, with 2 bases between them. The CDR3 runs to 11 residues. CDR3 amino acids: CASSHADTQYF. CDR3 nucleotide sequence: TGTGCCAGCAGCCATGCAGATACGCAGTATTTT.